The clone carrying this T cell receptor (beta chain) was seen only a few times. The junction departs from germline at one end; a sequencing error may be responsible. This sample stems from a study of metastatic and nonmetastatic thyroid tumors. Prior to thyroid surgery, none of the patients had received any treatment. TCRdb reanalyzed the PCR reads with MiXCR. This sample yields 30,000 to 35,000 clones, of which approximately 15% are seen a single time; 6.5% to 8.5% belongs to the top ten. The clonotype originates from a female donor with papillary thyroid cancer or a benign thyroid nodule (not recorded which). Some clones in this sample may be carry-over from other donors' samples. Material for sequencing was blood.

Written as DNA, the CDR3 is TGTGCCAGCAGCGGATATTCAGCAGCAGACTTT. It specifies CASSGYSAADF. The rearrangement uses TRBV9 and TRBJ1-6; D is undetermined. The V gene's germline CDR1 is SGDLS and CDR2 YYNGEE. CDR3 size: 11 residues.